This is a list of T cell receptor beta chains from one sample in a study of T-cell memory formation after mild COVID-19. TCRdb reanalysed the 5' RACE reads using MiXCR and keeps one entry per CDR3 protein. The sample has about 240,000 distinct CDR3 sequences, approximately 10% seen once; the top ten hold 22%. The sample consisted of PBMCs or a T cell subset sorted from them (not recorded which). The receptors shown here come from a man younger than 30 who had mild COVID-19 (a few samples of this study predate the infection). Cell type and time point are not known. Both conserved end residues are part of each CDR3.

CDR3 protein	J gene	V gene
CASSMTGFEINEQFF	TRBJ2-1	TRBV5-1
CASTGVVLYTEAFF	TRBJ1-1	TRBV6-2/TRBV6-3
CASSLVLGLGEETQYF	TRBJ2-5	TRBV11-2
CASSELAGNQPQHF	TRBJ1-5	TRBV2
CASSLGGGDGYTF	TRBJ1-2	TRBV7-3
CASSRDSDSVNTEAFF	TRBJ1-1	TRBV5-5
CASNWDSLSGANVLTF	TRBJ2-6	TRBV6-2/TRBV6-3
CASSYSSASSPLHF	TRBJ1-6	TRBV6-5
CSASGTSPNEQYF	TRBJ2-7	TRBV20-1
CASSQGDQETQYF	TRBJ2-5	TRBV12-3/TRBV12-4
CASSLARSQETQYF	TRBJ2-5	TRBV7-6
CASSLSYEQYF	TRBJ2-7	TRBV7-9
CASSSGGGTDTQYF	TRBJ2-3	TRBV7-2
CASSVAFTDTQYF	TRBJ2-3	TRBV9
CASDSGGNTIYF	TRBJ1-3	TRBV12-3/TRBV12-4
CASMEDTDTQYF	TRBJ2-3	TRBV5-1
CSARRDRESPLHF	TRBJ1-6	TRBV20-1
CASSSGQGADGYTF	TRBJ1-2	TRBV5-1
CSVDSWENTEAFF	TRBJ1-1	TRBV29-1
CASSSTGTAEKLFF	TRBJ1-4	TRBV5-1
CASSYSNNRGYTF	TRBJ1-2	TRBV6-5
CASTLSGGYTGELFF	TRBJ2-2	TRBV12-3/TRBV12-4
CASSRNRGGYTF	TRBJ1-2	TRBV12-3/TRBV12-4
CASSSSQVKTLANYGYTF	TRBJ1-2	TRBV6-2/TRBV6-3
CASSVGTSAGETQYF	TRBJ2-5	TRBV9
CSVNRGSGSGYTF	TRBJ1-2	TRBV20-1
CASSLANGNGYTF	TRBJ1-2	TRBV7-9